This T cell receptor (beta chain) was recovered during a study of blood T cell repertoires in COVID-19. Study background: The cDNA or gDNA used as material had been derived from T cells, B-cell-depleted T cells, or PBMCs.

This clone appeared once. Per the study methods: How many nucleated cells were present was estimated from reference gene primer amplification. Produced via immunoSEQ multiplex PCR; TCRdb's table is partial and in-frame only. The V and J calls and clone size come from that table; D and trimming were worked out from the DNA. The sample comprises tens of thousands of clones, about 87% of which are singletons, and over 3.5% rests with the top ten. Trimming pared 5 bases from V and 2 bases from J, leaving 10 bases between. Germline lookup yields CDR1 MNHEY and CDR2 SVGEGT. The CDR3 contains 14 residues. This clonotype originated in a human donor in a cohort sampled during active COVID-19. The gene calls are TRBV6-2 or TRBV6-3 and TRBJ2-4; no firm D call. The sequencing input was peripheral blood. The DNA for the CDR3 is TGTGCCAGCAGTGCCACAAATTCCAAAAACATTCAGTACTTC. Encoded protein: CASSATNSKNIQYF.